Listed below are T cell receptor beta chains from one sample, sequenced in a study of Ad26.COV2.S vaccination and SARS-CoV-2 variants. Sequencing used immunoSEQ multiplex PCR; TCRdb keeps in-frame clones, though not all of them. The sample consists of hundreds of thousands of clones, just over 90% of them appearing once. The material was peripheral blood, obtained after recovery from COVID-19. These receptors were obtained from a human donor who had recovered from COVID-19. CDR3s include the opening cysteine and the closing phenylalanine or tryptophan. The order of the fields is V gene, J gene, clone size, D gene, CDR3 DNA, CDR3 protein. The D gene is left open where the match is weak. The size of a clone is reported for some rows only, either as once, few or many, or as a class for expanded clones.

>TRBV7-9|TRBJ1-1|.|TRBD1
TGTGCCAGCAGCATACCCCGGACAGGGGAGAACACTGAAGCTTTCTTT
CASSIPRTGENTEAFF
>TRBV5-6|TRBJ2-7|once|.
TGTGCCAGCAGCTTGGCCATCGAGGGAAACGAGCAGTACTTC
CASSLAIEGNEQYF
>TRBV19|TRBJ1-1|.|TRBD1
TGTGCCAGTAGTTCCCTGGACAGGGCGCCTGAAGCTTTCTTT
CASSSLDRAPEAFF
>TRBV4-2|TRBJ1-1|once|.
TGTGCCAGCAGCCAAGATCCAGTGCCCAGGTGGATTGAAGCTTTCTTT
CASSQDPVPRWIEAFF
>TRBV7-2|TRBJ1-4|.|.
TGTGCCAGCAGCTCCCAAGTTTTTGCGGAAAAACTGTTTTTT
CASSSQVFAEKLFF
>TRBV29-1|TRBJ1-1|.|.
TGCAGCACAACCGGGACAAAGAACACTGAAGCTTTCTTT
CSTTGTKNTEAFF
>TRBV12-3/TRBV12-4|TRBJ2-7|.|TRBD1
TGTGCCAGCAGGTTGACAGGGCTCTACGAGCAGTACTTC
CASRLTGLYEQYF
>TRBV24-1|TRBJ2-3|.|.
TGTGCCACCAGTGACCCAGCGGCGAGGGCAGATACGCAGTATTTT
CATSDPAARADTQYF
>TRBV6-5|TRBJ1-2|.|.
TGTGCCAGCAGTTACAGGGGGAGTTCCTATGGCTACACCTTC
CASSYRGSSYGYTF
>TRBV2|TRBJ1-1|.|.
TGTGCCAGCAGTGAATCTCCAGGTCTCACTGAAGCTTTCTTT
CASSESPGLTEAFF
>TRBV12-3/TRBV12-4|TRBJ2-1|.|.
TGTGCCAGCAGCCTCAATGAGCAGTTCTTC
CASSLNEQFF
>TRBV10-3|TRBJ2-1|.|TRBD2
TGTGCCATCAGTGAGCCCCTGCGGGGGGGCCTGTCCTACAATGAGCAGTTCTTC
CAISEPLRGGLSYNEQFF
>TRBV5-1|TRBJ1-2|.|.
TGCGCCAGCAGCTTGGTCCCAGGGGCGAACTATGGCTACACCTTC
CASSLVPGANYGYTF
>TRBV29-1|TRBJ2-3|once|.
TGCAGCGTTGCGCGTCCAGATACGCAGTATTTT
CSVARPDTQYF
>TRBV10-3|TRBJ1-6|.|TRBD1
TGTGCCATCAGTGCGGAGGGACAGGTCTATTCACCCCTCCACTTT
CAISAEGQVYSPLHF
>TRBV10-3|TRBJ1-2|.|.
TGTGCCATCAGCTGGGATAGCTATGGCTACACCTTC
CAISWDSYGYTF
>TRBV19|TRBJ1-1|.|TRBD1
TGTGCCAGTACTGACAGGGGTGAGTTGGTCACTGAAGCTTTCTTT
CASTDRGELVTEAFF